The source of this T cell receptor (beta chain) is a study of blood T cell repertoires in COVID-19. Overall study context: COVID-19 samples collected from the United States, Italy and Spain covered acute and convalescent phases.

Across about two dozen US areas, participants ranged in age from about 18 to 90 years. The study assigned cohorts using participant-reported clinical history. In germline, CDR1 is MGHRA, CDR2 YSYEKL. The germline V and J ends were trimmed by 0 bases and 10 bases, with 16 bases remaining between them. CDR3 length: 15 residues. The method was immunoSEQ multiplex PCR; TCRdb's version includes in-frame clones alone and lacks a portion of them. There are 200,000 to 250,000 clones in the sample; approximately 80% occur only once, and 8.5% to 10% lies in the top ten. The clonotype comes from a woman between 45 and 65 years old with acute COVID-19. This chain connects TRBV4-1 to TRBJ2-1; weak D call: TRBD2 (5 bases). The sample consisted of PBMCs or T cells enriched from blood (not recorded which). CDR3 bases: TGCGCCAGCAGCCAAGATAGAGGGTGGGCCGGGGAGCAGTTCTTC. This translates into CASSQDRGWAGEQFF.